This T cell receptor (beta chain) stems from a study of T cells after posttransplantation cyclophosphamide. Sampled 1 year posttransplant, controls received myeloablative marrow transplants, methotrexate and a calcineurin inhibitor. This CDR3 has 16 residues. Per the germline V gene, CDR1 is MDHEN and CDR2 is SYDVKM. V trimming: 3 bases; J trimming: 0 bases; junction bases outside the gene matches: 4. Sequencing was performed with immunoSEQ multiplex PCR; in TCRdb, only in-frame clones are kept and a portion is missing. Here the sample spans roughly 16,000 clones, roughly 91% being singletons. The source was PBMCs, collected after an allogeneic stem cell transplant with a calcineurin inhibitor and methotrexate. This clonotype was sampled from a male patient aged 50 to 60 who received an allogeneic stem cell transplant from an unrelated donor, was CMV-positive, and had chronic GVHD only. The T cells may partly be graft donor cells. The V gene is TRBV28, the J gene TRBJ2-7; 11 positions agree with TRBD1. The CDR3 protein is CASSLGTGGSSYEQYF. As DNA, the CDR3 is TGTGCCAGCAGTTTGGGGACAGGGGGGAGCTCCTACGAGCAGTACTTC.